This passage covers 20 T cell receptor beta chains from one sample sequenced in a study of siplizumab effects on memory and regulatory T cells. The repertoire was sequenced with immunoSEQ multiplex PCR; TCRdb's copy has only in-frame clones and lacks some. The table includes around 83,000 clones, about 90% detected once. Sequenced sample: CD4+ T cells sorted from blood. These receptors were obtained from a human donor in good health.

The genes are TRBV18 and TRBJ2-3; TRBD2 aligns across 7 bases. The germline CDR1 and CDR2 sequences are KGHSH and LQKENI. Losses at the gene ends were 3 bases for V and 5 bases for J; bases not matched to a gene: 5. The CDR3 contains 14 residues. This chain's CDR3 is CASSPILAGDTQYF. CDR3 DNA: TGTGCCAGCTCACCGATCTTAGCGGGAGATACGCAGTATTTT.

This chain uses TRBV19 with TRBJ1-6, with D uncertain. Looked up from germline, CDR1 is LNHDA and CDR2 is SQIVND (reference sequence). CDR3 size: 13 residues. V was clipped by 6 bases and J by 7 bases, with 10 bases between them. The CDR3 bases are TGTGCCAGTAGAGAGCGGTCAAATTCACCCCTCCACTTT. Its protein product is CASRERSNSPLHF. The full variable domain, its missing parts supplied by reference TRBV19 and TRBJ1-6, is DGGITQSPKYLFRKEGQNVTLSCEQNLNHDAMYWYRQDPGQGLRLIYYSQIVNDFQKGDIAEGYSVSREKKESFPLTVTSAQKNPTAFYLCASRERSNSPLHFGNGTRLTVT.

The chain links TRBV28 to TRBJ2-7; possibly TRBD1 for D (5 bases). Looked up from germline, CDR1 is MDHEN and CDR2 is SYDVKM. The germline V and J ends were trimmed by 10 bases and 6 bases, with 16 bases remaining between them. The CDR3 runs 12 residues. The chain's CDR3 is CANRPRGPEQYF. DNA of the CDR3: TGTGCCAACCGTCCTAGGGGCCCCGAGCAGTACTTC.

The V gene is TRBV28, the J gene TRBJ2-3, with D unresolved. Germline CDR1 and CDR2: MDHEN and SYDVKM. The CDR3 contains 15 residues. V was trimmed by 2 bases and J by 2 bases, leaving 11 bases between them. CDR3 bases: TGTGCCAGCAGTTTACCTAACGGGCACACAGATACGCAGTATTTT. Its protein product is CASSLPNGHTDTQYF.

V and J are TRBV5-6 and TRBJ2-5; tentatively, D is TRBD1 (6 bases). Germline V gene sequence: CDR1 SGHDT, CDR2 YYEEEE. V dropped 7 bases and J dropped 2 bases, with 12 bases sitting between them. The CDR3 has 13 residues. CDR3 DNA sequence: TGTGCCAGCGGGGATACAGGGCAAGAGACCCAGTACTTC. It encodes CASGDTGQETQYF. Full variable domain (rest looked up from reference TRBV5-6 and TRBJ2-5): DAGVTQSPTHLIKTRGQQVTLRCSPKSGHDTVSWYQQALGQGPQFIFQYYEEEERQRGNFPDRFSGHQFPNYSSELNVNALLLGDSALYLCASGDTGQETQYFGPGTRLLVL.

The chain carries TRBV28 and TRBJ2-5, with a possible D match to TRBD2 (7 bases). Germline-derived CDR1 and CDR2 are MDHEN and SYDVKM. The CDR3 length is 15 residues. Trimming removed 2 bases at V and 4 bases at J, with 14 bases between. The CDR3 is CASSLRGGGGETQYF. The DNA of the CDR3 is TGTGCCAGCAGTTTACGAGGAGGGGGGGGAGAGACCCAGTACTTC.

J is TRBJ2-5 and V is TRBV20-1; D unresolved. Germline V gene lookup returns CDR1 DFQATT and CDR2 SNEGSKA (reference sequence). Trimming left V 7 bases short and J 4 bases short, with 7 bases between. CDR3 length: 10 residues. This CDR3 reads CSVFIETQYF. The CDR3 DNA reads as TGCAGTGTTTTTATAGAGACCCAGTACTTC.

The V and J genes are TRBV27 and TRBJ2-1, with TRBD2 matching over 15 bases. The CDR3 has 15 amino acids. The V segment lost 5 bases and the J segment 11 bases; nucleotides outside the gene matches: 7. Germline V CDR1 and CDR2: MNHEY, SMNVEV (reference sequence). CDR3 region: CASSGGGLAGGKQFF. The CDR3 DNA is TGTGCCAGCAGTGGGGGGGGACTAGCGGGAGGAAAGCAGTTCTTC.

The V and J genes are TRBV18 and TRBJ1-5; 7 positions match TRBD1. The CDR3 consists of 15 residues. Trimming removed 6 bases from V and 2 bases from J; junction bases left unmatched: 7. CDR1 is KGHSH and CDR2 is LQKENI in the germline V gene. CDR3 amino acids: CASSYGTVGNQPQHF. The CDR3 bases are TGTGCCAGCTCGTACGGGACAGTGGGCAATCAGCCCCAGCATTTT.

CDR3 protein: CASGILNRESGGYTF. CDR3 nucleotides: TGTGCCAGCGGAATATTAAACAGGGAGTCGGGTGGCTACACCTTC. The chain has TRBV5-4 and TRBJ1-2, with D possibly being TRBD1 (6 bases). V lost 7 bases, J lost 7 bases, and 23 bases lay in between. This CDR3 is 15 amino acids long. Germline CDR1 reads SGHNT; CDR2 reads YYREEE (reference sequence).

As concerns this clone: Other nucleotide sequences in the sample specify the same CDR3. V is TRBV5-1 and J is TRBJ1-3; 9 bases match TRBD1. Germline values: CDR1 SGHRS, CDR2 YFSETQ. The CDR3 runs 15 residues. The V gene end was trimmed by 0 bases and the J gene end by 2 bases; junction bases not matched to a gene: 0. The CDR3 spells CASSLGQGAGNTIYF. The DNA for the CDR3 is TGCGCCAGCAGCTTGGGACAGGGGGCTGGAAACACCATATATTTT.

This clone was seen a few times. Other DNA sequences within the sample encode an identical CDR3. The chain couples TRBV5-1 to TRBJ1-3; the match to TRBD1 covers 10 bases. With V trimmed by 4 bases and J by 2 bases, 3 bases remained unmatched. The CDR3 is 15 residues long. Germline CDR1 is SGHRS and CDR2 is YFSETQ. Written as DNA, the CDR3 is TGCGCCAGCAGCCGGGACAGGGGTACTGGAAACACCATATATTTT. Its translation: CASSRDRGTGNTIYF.

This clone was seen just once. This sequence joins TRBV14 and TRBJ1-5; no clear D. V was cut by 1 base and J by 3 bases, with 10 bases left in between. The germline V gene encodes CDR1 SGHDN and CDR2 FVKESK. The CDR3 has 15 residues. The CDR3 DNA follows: TGTGCCAGCAGCCAAGGCTACGGAATCAATCAGCCCCAGCATTTT. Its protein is CASSQGYGINQPQHF. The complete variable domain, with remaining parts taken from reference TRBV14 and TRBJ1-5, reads EAGVTQFPSHSVIEKGQTVTLRCDPISGHDNLYWYRRVMGKEIKFLLHFVKESKQDESGMPNNRFLAERTGGTYSTLKVQPAELEDSGVYFCASSQGYGINQPQHFGDGTRLSIL.

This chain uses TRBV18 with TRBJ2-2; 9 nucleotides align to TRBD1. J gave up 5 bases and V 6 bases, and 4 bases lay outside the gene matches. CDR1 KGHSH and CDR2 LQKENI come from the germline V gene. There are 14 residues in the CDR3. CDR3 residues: CASSQGQGTGELFF. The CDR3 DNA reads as TGTGCCAGCTCCCAAGGACAGGGGACCGGGGAGCTGTTTTTT.

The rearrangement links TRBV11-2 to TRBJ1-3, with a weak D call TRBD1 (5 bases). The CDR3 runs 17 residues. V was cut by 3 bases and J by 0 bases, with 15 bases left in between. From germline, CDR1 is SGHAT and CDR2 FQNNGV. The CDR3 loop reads CASSLGVGAHSGNTIYF. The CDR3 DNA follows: TGTGCCAGCAGCTTGGGTGTTGGGGCGCACTCTGGAAACACCATATATTTT.

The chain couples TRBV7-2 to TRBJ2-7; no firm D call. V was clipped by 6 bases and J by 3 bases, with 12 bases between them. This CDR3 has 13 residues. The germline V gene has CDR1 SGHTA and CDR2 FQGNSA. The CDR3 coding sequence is TGTGCCAGCAGATCCCCGGGCCGCTACGAGCAGTACTTC. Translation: CASRSPGRYEQYF.

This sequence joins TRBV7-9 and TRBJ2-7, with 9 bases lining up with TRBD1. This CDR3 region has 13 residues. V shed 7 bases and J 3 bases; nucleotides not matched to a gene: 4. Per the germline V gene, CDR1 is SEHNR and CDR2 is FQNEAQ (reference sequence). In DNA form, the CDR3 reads TGTGCCAGCAAAGCGGGACAGGGCTACGAGCAGTACTTC. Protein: CASKAGQGYEQYF. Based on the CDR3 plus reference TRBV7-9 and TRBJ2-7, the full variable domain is DTGVSQNPRHKITKRGQNVTFRCDPISEHNRLYWYRQTLGQGPEFLTYFQNEAQLEKSRLLSDRFSAERPKGSFSTLEIQRTEQGDSAMYLCASKAGQGYEQYFGPGTRLTVT.

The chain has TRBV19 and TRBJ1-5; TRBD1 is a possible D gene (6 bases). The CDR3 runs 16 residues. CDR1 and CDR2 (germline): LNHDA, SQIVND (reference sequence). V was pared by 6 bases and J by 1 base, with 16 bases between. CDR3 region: CASSPLQGWSNQPQHF. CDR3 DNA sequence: TGTGCCAGTAGCCCCCTACAGGGATGGAGCAATCAGCCCCAGCATTTT.

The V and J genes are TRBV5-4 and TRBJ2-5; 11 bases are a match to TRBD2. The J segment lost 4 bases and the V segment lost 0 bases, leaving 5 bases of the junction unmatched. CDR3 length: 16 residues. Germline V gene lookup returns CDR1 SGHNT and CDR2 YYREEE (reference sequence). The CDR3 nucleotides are TGTGCCAGCAGCTTGGGGGGTAGCGGGAGGGTAGAGACCCAGTACTTC. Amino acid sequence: CASSLGGSGRVETQYF. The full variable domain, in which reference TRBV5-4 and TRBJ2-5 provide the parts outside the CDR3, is ETGVTQSPTHLIKTRGQQVTLRCSSQSGHNTVSWYQQALGQGPQFIFQYYREEENGRGNFPPRFSGLQFPNYSSELNVNALELDDSALYLCASSLGGSGRVETQYFGPGTRLLVL.

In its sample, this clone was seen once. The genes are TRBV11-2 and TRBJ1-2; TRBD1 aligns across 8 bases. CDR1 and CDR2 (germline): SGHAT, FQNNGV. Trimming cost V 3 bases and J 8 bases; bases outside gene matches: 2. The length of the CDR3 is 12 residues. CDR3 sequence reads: CASSFQGAGYTF. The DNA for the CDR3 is TGTGCCAGCAGCTTTCAGGGGGCAGGCTACACCTTC.